This passage covers 18 T cell receptor beta chains from one sample sequenced in a study of beta chain features in type 1 diabetes. General study findings and limits: Shorter TCRB CDR3s, moderately but significantly so, marked every one of the four CD4+ subsets in Type 1 diabetes patients.

No antigen is known for these receptors. Reverse transcription of all isolated RNA meant that expressed TCRB transcripts were sequenced. Profiling relied on immunoSEQ multiplex PCR, and the TCRdb table lists in-frame clones only, not all of them. The sample yields approximately 50,000 clones, roughly two fifths seen once. The specimen was Tregs from blood. These TCRs come from a man under 40 with type 1 diabetes.

This clone has just a few counts. The chain joins TRBV6-5 to TRBJ2-3, with 7 bases that match TRBD1. Trimming cost V 4 bases and J 3 bases; bases outside gene matches: 7. CDR3 length equals 15 residues. CDR1 is MNHEY, CDR2 SVGAGI, per germline. This chain's CDR3 is CASSSHTDRTDTQYF. The CDR3 DNA reads TGTGCCAGCAGTTCCCACACGGACAGGACAGATACGCAGTATTTT.

This clone was recorded a few times. This chain joins TRBV7-2 and TRBJ1-2; 8 nucleotides line up with TRBD1. The germline CDR1 and CDR2 sequences are SGHTA and FQGNSA. Trimming at V came to 3 bases and at J to 7 bases, leaving 4 bases not matched to a gene. The CDR3 is 13 amino acids. The CDR3 spells CASSFQGASGYTF. The CDR3 nucleotides are TGTGCCAGCAGCTTCCAGGGGGCTAGTGGCTACACCTTC.

V and J are TRBV19 and TRBJ1-2; TRBD1 matches 8 bases. CDR1 LNHDA and CDR2 SQIVND come from the germline V gene (reference sequence). J lost 3 bases, V lost 8 bases, and 14 bases had no gene match. CDR3 length equals 16 residues. CDR3 amino acids: CASSTGEGSSYYGYTF. DNA for the CDR3: TGTGCCAGTTCGACAGGGGAAGGTTCCTCTTACTATGGCTACACCTTC.

This clone appeared once. The chain uses TRBV18 and TRBJ1-5, with a weak D call TRBD1 (6 bases). From germline, CDR1 is KGHSH and CDR2 LQKENI. The V end was cut by 8 bases, the J end by 4 bases, with 12 bases between. The CDR3 is 13 residues long. Here the CDR3 reads CASLGTRNQPQHF. The DNA of the CDR3 is TGTGCCAGCCTTGGGACAAGGAATCAGCCCCAGCATTTT.

This clone was seen more than once but under ten times. The same CDR3 is also encoded by other DNA sequences in this sample. The chain links TRBV7-9 to TRBJ2-3, with unresolved D. Germline loops: CDR1 SEHNR, CDR2 FQNEAQ (reference sequence). The CDR3 is 12 residues long. V was cut by 4 bases and J by 2 bases, with 4 bases left in between. CDR3 residues: CASSSYTDTQYF. The CDR3 DNA follows: TGTGCCAGCAGCTCCTACACAGATACGCAGTATTTT.

The chain combines TRBV5-1 with TRBJ1-1; D perhaps matches TRBD1 (6 bases). Trimming pared 1 base from V and 0 bases from J, leaving 13 bases between. The CDR3 loop spans 16 amino acids. Per germline, CDR1 SGHRS and CDR2 YFSETQ. CDR3 region: CASSLLPGEMNTEAFF. The CDR3 coding sequence is TGCGCCAGCAGCTTGTTGCCAGGGGAGATGAACACTGAAGCTTTCTTT.

The V and J genes are TRBV18 and TRBJ2-7; a weak D match, TRBD1 (6 bases). The CDR3 consists of 14 residues. V lost 2 bases, J lost 2 bases, and 10 bases lay in between. Germline loops: CDR1 KGHSH, CDR2 LQKENI. CDR3 bases: TGTGCCAGCTCACCAACGACAGGAGCCTACGAGCAGTACTTC. This gives the protein CASSPTTGAYEQYF.

This clone was counted a few times. This chain connects TRBV5-1 to TRBJ2-5; 7 bases fit TRBD1. From germline, CDR1 is SGHRS and CDR2 YFSETQ. This CDR3 is 19 amino acids long. Trimming cost V 4 bases and J 3 bases; bases outside gene matches: 21. CDR3 sequence reads: CASSLYSGTAELTKETQYF. The CDR3 DNA reads as TGCGCCAGCAGCCTGTACTCCGGGACAGCCGAACTGACTAAAGAGACCCAGTACTTC.

This clone was found a few times. The chain uses TRBV4-1 and TRBJ1-5; tentatively, D is TRBD1 (5 bases). V was clipped by 1 base and J by 7 bases, with 14 bases between them. Germline assignment: CDR1 MGHRA and CDR2 YSYEKL. The CDR3 consists of 15 residues. CDR3 nucleotide sequence: TGCGCCAGCAGCCAAGCGGGGGGAAGGAGGCAGCCCCAGCATTTT. It is translated as CASSQAGGRRQPQHF.

This clone was detected only a few times. The chain uses TRBV18 and TRBJ2-1, with D possibly TRBD1 on 6 matching bases. Between the trimmed V and J ends, which lost 6 bases and 1 base, there was a span of 13 bases. Germline values: CDR1 KGHSH, CDR2 LQKENI. The CDR3 has 15 amino acids. The CDR3 reads CASSPDRLSYNEQFF. The CDR3 DNA reads as TGTGCCAGCTCTCCCGACAGGCTGTCCTACAATGAGCAGTTCTTC.

This clone was found a few times. The chain recombines TRBV27 with TRBJ1-1; the match to TRBD1 covers 8 bases. Germline CDR1 MNHEY, CDR2 SMNVEV (reference sequence). J lost 7 bases, V lost 5 bases, and 12 bases had no gene match. The CDR3 covers 15 residues. Here the CDR3 reads CASSPTRGQGGEAFF. Here the CDR3 DNA reads TGTGCCAGCAGTCCGACCCGCGGACAGGGAGGTGAAGCTTTCTTT.

The chain joins TRBV7-8 to TRBJ1-6; TRBD1 aligns across 7 bases. Germline CDR1 and CDR2: SGHVS and FQNEAQ. The CDR3 spans 15 residues. After removal of 4 bases from V and 8 bases from J, the junction contained 8 bases not matched to a gene. The CDR3 DNA follows: TGTGCCAGCAGCTACCGACAGGGTGGCGATTCACCCCTCCACTTT. It specifies CASSYRQGGDSPLHF.

This chain uses TRBV14 with TRBJ2-7, with a possible D match to TRBD2 (6 bases). Trimming cost V 1 base and J 3 bases, with 10 bases left between them. The CDR3 contains 14 residues. CDR1 SGHDN and CDR2 FVKESK come from the germline V gene. CDR3 sequence reads: CASSQGGLHYEQYF. CDR3 bases: TGTGCCAGCAGCCAAGGGGGACTTCACTACGAGCAGTACTTC.

The V gene is TRBV19, the J gene TRBJ1-5; a possible D gene is TRBD1 (5 bases). Germline CDR1 LNHDA, CDR2 SQIVND (reference sequence). The CDR3 contains 13 residues. Trimming left V 8 bases short and J 9 bases short, with 17 bases between. CDR3 region: CASEGTAVWPQHF. DNA for the CDR3: TGTGCCAGTGAAGGGACTGCAGTTTGGCCCCAGCATTTT.

The chain recombines TRBV6-5 with TRBJ2-1, with 7 bases identical to TRBD2. With V trimmed by 4 bases and J by 9 bases, 9 bases remained unmatched. The CDR3 contains 14 residues. Per the germline V gene, CDR1 is MNHEY and CDR2 is SVGAGI. The CDR3 nucleotides read TGTGCCAGCAGTTTCGATCGGGGGGTGGGTGAGCAGTTCTTC. Translation: CASSFDRGVGEQFF.

This clone has a single count. This chain links TRBV6-5 with TRBJ2-4; 10 nucleotides align to TRBD1. Germline CDR1 MNHEY, CDR2 SVGAGI. Trimming took 2 bases from V and 7 from J; bases not matched to a gene: 2. This CDR3 has 14 amino acids. This chain's CDR3 is CASSYRDRGNIQYF. The CDR3 nucleotides read TGTGCCAGCAGTTACCGGGACAGGGGCAACATTCAGTACTTC.

This clone was counted a few times. This CDR3 reads CASSSHLTENYEQYF. CDR3 DNA sequence: TGTGCCAGCAGTAGCCACCTTACAGAGAACTACGAGCAGTACTTC. J is TRBJ2-7 and V is TRBV6-6, with D unclear. The germline V gene has CDR1 MNHNY and CDR2 SVGAGI (reference sequence). V was trimmed by 5 bases and J by 3 bases, leaving 17 bases between them. There are 15 residues in the CDR3.

This clone occurred a few times. The rearrangement joins TRBV5-5 to TRBJ2-2; TRBD2 matches 9 bases. This CDR3 region has 16 residues. The J segment lost 4 bases and the V segment lost 3 bases, leaving 7 bases of the junction unmatched. The germline V gene encodes CDR1 SGHKS and CDR2 YYEKEE (reference sequence). The CDR3 coding sequence is TGTGCCAGCAGCTGGGCGGGAGGGCCAGGCACCGGGGAGCTGTTTTTT. Translation gives CASSWAGGPGTGELFF.